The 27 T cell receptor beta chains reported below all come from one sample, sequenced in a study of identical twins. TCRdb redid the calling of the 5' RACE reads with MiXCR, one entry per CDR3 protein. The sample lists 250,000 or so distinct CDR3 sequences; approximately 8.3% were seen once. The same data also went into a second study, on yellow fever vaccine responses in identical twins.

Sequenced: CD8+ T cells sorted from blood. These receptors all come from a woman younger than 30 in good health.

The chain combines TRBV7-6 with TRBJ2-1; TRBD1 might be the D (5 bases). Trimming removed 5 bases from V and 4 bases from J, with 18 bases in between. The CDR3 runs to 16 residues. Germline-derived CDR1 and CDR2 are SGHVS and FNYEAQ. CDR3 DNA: TGTGCCAGCAGCCCTGGACCGGGCAAGGGGTACAATGAGCAGTTCTTC. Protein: CASSPGPGKGYNEQFF.

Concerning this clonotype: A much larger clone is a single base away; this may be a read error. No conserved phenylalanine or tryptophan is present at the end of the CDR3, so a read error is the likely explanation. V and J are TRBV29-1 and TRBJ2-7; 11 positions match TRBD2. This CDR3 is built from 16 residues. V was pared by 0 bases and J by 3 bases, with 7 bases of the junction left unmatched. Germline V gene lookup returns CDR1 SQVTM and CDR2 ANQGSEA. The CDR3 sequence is CSVEDRLAGGHYEQYL. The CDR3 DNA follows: TGCAGCGTTGAAGATCGTCTAGCGGGGGGCCACTACGAGCAGTACTTG.

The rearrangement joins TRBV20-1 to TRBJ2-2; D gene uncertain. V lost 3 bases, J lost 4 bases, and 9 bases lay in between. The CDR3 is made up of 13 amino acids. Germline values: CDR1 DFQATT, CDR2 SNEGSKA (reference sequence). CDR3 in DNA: TGCAGTGCTAGTAGCTGGGGCACCGGGGAGCTGTTTTTT. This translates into CSASSWGTGELFF.

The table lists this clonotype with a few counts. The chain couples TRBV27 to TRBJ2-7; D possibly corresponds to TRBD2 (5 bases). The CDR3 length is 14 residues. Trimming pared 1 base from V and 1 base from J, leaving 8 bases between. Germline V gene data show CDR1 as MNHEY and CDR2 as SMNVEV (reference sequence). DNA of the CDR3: TGTGCCAGCAGTTTATTCGGACTGTCCTACGAGCAGTACTTC. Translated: CASSLFGLSYEQYF.

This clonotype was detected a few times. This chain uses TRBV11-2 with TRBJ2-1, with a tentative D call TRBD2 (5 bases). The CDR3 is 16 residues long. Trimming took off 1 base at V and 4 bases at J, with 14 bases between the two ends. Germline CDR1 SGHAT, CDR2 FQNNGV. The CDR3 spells CASSLGDLARYNEQFF. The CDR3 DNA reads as TGTGCCAGCAGCTTAGGCGATCTAGCTCGATACAATGAGCAGTTCTTC.

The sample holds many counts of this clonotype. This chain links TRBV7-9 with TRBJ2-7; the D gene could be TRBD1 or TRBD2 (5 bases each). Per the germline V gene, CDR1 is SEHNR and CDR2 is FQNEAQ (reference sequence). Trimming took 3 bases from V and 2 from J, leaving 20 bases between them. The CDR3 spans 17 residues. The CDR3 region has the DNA TGTGCCAGCAGCTTGTACCGGGGCAATCCACATCCCTACGAGCAGTACTTC. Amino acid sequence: CASSLYRGNPHPYEQYF. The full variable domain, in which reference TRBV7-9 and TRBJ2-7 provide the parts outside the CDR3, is DTGVSQNPRHKITKRGQNVTFRCDPISEHNRLYWYRQTLGQGPEFLTYFQNEAQLEKSRLLSDRFSAERPKGSFSTLEIQRTEQGDSAMYLCASSLYRGNPHPYEQYFGPGTRLTVT.

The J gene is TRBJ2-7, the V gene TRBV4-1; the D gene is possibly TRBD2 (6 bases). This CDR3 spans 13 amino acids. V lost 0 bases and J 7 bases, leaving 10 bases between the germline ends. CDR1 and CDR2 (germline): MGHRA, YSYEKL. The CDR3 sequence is CASSQDRGWEQYF. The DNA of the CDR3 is TGCGCCAGCAGCCAAGATCGGGGGTGGGAGCAGTACTTC.

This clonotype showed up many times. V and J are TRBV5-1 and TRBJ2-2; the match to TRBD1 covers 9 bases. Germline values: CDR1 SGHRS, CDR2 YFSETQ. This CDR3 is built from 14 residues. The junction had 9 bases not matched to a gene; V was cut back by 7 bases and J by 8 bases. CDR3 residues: CASGRDRVVGELFF. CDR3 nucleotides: TGCGCCAGCGGCCGGGACAGGGTTGTAGGGGAGCTGTTTTTT.

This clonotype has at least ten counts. CDR3 nucleotide sequence: TGTGCCAGCAGCGGAATCTTACTAGCCGGGGCCTACGAGCAGTACTTC. Translation: CASSGILLAGAYEQYF. This chain links TRBV7-9 with TRBJ2-7; D perhaps matches TRBD2 (6 bases). Germline V gene lookup returns CDR1 SEHNR and CDR2 FQNEAQ (reference sequence). V shed 5 bases and J shed 2 bases, with 19 bases lying between them. This CDR3 spans 16 amino acids.

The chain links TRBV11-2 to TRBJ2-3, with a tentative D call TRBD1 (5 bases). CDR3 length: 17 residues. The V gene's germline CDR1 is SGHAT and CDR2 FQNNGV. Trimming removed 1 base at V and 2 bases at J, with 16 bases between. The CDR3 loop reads CASSLGGRATNTDTQYF. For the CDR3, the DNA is TGTGCCAGCAGCTTAGGCGGCAGGGCGACGAACACAGATACGCAGTATTTT.

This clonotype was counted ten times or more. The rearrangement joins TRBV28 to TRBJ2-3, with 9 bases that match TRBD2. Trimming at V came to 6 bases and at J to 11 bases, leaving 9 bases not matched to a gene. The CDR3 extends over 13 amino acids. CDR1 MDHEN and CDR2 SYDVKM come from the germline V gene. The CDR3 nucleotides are TGTGCCAGCAGCCAAATAGCGGGAGCTAAGCAGTATTTT. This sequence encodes CASSQIAGAKQYF.

The CDR3 DNA reads as TGTGCCAGCAGCAAAGCACGAGGGGTTAGGCTAGCGGGAGGGCCGTGTGAGACCCAGTACTTC. Its protein product is CASSKARGVRLAGGPCETQYF. The rearrangement links TRBV21-1 to TRBJ2-5; TRBD2 was called by the table and not checked on the DNA. TRBV21-1 is termed a pseudogene. This CDR3 spans 21 amino acids.

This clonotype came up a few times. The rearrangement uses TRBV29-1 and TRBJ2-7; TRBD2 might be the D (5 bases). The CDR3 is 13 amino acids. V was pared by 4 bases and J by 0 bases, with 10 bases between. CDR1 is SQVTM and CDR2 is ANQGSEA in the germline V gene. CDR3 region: CSVVEGSSYEQYF. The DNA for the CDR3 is TGCAGCGTTGTGGAAGGGAGCTCCTACGAGCAGTACTTC.

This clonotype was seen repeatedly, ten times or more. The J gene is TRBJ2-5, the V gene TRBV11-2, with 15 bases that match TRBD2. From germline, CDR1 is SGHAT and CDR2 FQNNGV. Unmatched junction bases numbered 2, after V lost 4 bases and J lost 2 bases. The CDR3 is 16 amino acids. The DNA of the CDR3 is TGTGCCAGCAGCTCCGGACTAGCGGGGGGGCAAGAGACCCAGTACTTC. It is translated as CASSSGLAGGQETQYF. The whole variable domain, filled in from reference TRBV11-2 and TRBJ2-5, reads EAGVAQSPRYKIIEKRQSVAFWCNPISGHATLYWYQQILGQGPKLLIQFQNNGVVDDSQLPKDRFSAERLKGVDSTLKIQPAKLEDSAVYLCASSSGLAGGQETQYFGPGTRLLVL.

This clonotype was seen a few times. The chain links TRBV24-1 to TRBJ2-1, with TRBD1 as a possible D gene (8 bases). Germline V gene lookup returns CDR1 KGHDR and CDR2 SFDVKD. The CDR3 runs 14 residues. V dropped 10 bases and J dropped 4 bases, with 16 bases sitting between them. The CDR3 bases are TGTGCCACAGCGGGGACAGGTTCATACAATGAGCAGTTCTTC. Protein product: CATAGTGSYNEQFF.

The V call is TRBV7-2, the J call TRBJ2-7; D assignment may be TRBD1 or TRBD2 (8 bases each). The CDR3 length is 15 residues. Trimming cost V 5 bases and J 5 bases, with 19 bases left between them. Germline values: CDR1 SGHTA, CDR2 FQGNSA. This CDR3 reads CASSPGGGRGHEQYF. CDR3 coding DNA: TGTGCCAGCAGCCCGGGGGGGGGCAGGGGGCACGAGCAGTACTTC.

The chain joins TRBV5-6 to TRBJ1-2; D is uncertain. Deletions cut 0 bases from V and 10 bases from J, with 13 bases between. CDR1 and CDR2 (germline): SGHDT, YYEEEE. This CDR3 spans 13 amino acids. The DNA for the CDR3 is TGTGCCAGCAGCTTGGTTCGTCAGGCTGTCTACACCTTC. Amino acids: CASSLVRQAVYTF.

The DNA for the CDR3 is TGTGCCAGCAGCCTATCCGGGGATAGCTCCTACAATGAGCAGTTCTTC. Translation gives CASSLSGDSSYNEQFF. J is TRBJ2-1 and V is TRBV9, with TRBD2 as a possible D gene (5 bases). Trimming cost V 4 bases and J 0 bases, with 14 bases left between them. CDR1 is SGDLS and CDR2 is YYNGEE in the germline V gene. There are 16 residues in the CDR3.

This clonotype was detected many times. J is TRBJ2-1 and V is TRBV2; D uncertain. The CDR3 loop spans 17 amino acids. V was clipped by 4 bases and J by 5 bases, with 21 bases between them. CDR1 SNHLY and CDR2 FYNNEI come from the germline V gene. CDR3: CASSGAIDLFGDNEQFF. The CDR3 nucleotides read TGTGCCAGCAGTGGGGCTATTGACTTATTTGGGGACAATGAGCAGTTCTTC. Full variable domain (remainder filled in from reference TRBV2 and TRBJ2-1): EPEVTQTPSHQVTQMGQEVILRCVPISNHLYFYWYRQILGQKVEFLVSFYNNEISEKSEIFDDQFSVERPDGSNFTLKIRSTKLEDSAMYFCASSGAIDLFGDNEQFFGPGTRLTVL.

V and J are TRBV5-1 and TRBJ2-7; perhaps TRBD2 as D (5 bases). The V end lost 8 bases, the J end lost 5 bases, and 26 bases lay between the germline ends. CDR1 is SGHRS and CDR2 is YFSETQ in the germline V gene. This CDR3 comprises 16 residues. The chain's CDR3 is CASNTGNQVRSDEQYF. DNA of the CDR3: TGCGCCAGTAACACGGGAAACCAGGTTAGATCGGACGAGCAGTACTTC.

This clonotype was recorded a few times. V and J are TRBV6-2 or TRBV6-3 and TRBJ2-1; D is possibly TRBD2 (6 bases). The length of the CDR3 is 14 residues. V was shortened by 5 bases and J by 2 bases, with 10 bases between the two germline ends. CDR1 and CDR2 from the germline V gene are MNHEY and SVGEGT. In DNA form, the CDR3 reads TGTGCCAGCAGTGTGGGGACTGCCTACAATGAGCAGTTCTTC. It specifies CASSVGTAYNEQFF.

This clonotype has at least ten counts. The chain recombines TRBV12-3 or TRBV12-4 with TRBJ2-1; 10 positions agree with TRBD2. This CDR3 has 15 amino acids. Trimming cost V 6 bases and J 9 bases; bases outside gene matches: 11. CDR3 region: CASSRLAGVSIEQFF. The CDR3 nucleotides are TGTGCCAGCAGCAGGCTAGCGGGAGTCTCAATTGAGCAGTTCTTC.

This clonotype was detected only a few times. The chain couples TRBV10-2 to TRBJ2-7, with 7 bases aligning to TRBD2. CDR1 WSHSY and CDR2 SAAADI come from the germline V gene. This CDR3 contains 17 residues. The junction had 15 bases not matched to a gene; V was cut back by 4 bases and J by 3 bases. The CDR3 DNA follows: TGCGCCAGCAGTGTCTTTAAATTGGCTAGCGGTTTCTACGAGCAGTACTTC. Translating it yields CASSVFKLASGFYEQYF.

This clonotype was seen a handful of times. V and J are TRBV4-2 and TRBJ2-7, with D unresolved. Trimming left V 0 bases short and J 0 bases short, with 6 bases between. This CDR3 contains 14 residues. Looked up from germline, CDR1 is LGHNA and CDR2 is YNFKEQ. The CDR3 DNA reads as TGTGCCAGCAGCCAAGATAGCCCCTCCTACGAGCAGTACTTC. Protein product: CASSQDSPSYEQYF.

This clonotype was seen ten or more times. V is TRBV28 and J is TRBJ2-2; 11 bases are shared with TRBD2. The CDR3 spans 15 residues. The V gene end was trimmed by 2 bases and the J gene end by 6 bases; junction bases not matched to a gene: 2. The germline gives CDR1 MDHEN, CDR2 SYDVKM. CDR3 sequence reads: CASSLTLAGAGELFF. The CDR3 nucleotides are TGTGCCAGCAGTTTAACACTAGCGGGAGCCGGGGAGCTGTTTTTT.

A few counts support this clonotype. CDR3 DNA: TGTGCCAGCAGTGAATTGGCGGTGACGGATACGCAGTATTTT. As protein: CASSELAVTDTQYF. The V and J genes are TRBV25-1 and TRBJ2-3; D remains ambiguous. Between the trimmed V and J ends, which lost 1 base and 6 bases, there was a span of 11 bases. Germline CDR1 is MGHDK and CDR2 is SYGVNS. The CDR3 runs 14 residues.

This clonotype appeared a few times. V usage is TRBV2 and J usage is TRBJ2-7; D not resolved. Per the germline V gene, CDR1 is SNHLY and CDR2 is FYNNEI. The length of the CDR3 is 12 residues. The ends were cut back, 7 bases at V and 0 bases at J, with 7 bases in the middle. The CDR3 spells CASIQSSYEQYF. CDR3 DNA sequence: TGTGCCAGCATCCAGAGCTCCTACGAGCAGTACTTC.